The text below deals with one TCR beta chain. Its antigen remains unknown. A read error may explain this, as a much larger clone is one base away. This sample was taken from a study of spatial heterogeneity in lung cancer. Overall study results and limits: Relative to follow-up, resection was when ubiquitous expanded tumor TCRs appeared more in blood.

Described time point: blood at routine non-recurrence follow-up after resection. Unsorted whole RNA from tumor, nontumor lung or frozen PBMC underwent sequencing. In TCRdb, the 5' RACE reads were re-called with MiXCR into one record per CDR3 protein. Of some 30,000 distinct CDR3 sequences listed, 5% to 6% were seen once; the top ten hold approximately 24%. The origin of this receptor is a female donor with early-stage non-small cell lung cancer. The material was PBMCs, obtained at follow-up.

DNA for the CDR3: TGTGCCAGCAGCTTGGTTGCGAGAAGCTCCTACGAGCAGTACTTC. Its protein is CASSLVARSSYEQYF. The rearrangement links TRBV5-5 to TRBJ2-7; no definite D call. There are 15 residues in the CDR3. With 0 bases removed from V and 0 bases from J, the gap between germline ends came to 10 bases. The germline gives CDR1 SGHKS, CDR2 YYEKEE (reference sequence). The full variable domain, completed using reference TRBV5-5 and TRBJ2-7, is DAGVTQSPTHLIKTRGQQVTLRCSPISGHKSVSWYQQVLGQGPQFIFQYYEKEERGRGNFPDRFSARQFPNYSSELNVNALLLGDSALYLCASSLVARSSYEQYFGPGTRLTVT.